One and the same sample provided the 27 T cell receptor beta chains below, sequenced in a study of blood T cell repertoires in COVID-19. Some clones are missing from TCRdb's copy, which holds only in-frame ones; the method was immunoSEQ multiplex PCR. The repertoire holds over 300,000 clones, with around 91% as singletons. Material for sequencing was peripheral blood. The source of these receptors is a young man with active or convalescent COVID-19.

CDR3 in DNA: TGCGCCAGCAGCCGGATAGGAGACACTGAAGCTTTCTTT. It encodes CASSRIGDTEAFF. This chain uses TRBV5-1 with TRBJ1-1; D unresolved. The germline V gene has CDR1 SGHRS and CDR2 YFSETQ. This CDR3 has 13 residues. The V gene lost 4 bases and the J gene lost 3 bases, with 10 bases spanning the gap.

The V call is TRBV15, the J call TRBJ2-7; possible D gene TRBD1, 6 bases. Germline V gives CDR1 LNHNV, CDR2 YYDKDF (reference sequence). The CDR3 is made up of 14 amino acids. Trimming took 5 bases from V and 3 from J, leaving 14 bases between them. The CDR3 DNA reads TGTGCCACCAGCTTGCCTAACAGGGTCTACGAGCAGTACTTC. It specifies CATSLPNRVYEQYF.

The chain recombines TRBV19 with TRBJ2-5, with 7 bases lining up with TRBD1. CDR1 LNHDA and CDR2 SQIVND come from the germline V gene (reference sequence). The CDR3 spans 16 residues. Trimming took 5 bases from V and 2 from J; bases not matched to a gene: 11. CDR3 nucleotides: TGTGCCAGTAGTCGCTCTAAACAGGGGATTCAAGAGACCCAGTACTTC. This encodes CASSRSKQGIQETQYF.

This clone was detected once. The rearrangement uses TRBV19 and TRBJ1-6, with 7 nucleotides matching TRBD1. V lost 6 bases, J lost 10 bases, and 9 bases stayed unmatched. This CDR3 spans 14 amino acids. Germline V gene data show CDR1 as LNHDA and CDR2 as SQIVND (reference sequence). Written as DNA, the CDR3 is TGTGCCAGTAGAACCGGGACAGAAGGCTCACCCCTCCACTTT. It translates to CASRTGTEGSPLHF.

The chain combines TRBV27 with TRBJ1-5; D perhaps matches TRBD1 (6 bases). The CDR3 extends over 17 amino acids. Germline V gene lookup returns CDR1 MNHEY and CDR2 SMNVEV (reference sequence). Trimming left V 4 bases short and J 0 bases short, with 16 bases between. The CDR3 nucleotides read TGTGCCAGCAGTTCGACAGGCTGGGGGAATAGCAATCAGCCCCAGCATTTT. It yields the protein CASSSTGWGNSNQPQHF.

The J gene is TRBJ1-1, the V gene TRBV6-2 or TRBV6-3, with 7 bases matching TRBD1. Germline V gene lookup returns CDR1 MNHEY and CDR2 SVGEGT. The CDR3 sequence is 15 residues long. V was pared by 2 bases and J by 1 base, with 4 bases of the junction left unmatched. Here the CDR3 DNA reads TGTGCCAGCAGTTACGTGGGACAGCCGAACACTGAAGCTTTCTTT. Its translation is CASSYVGQPNTEAFF.

The CDR3: CASTIGGGSAGNTIYF. The CDR3 DNA is TGTGCCAGCACCATAGGGGGGGGATCAGCTGGAAACACCATATATTTT. This chain connects TRBV28 to TRBJ1-3, with D possibly being TRBD1 (6 bases). The CDR3 covers 16 residues. The germline V and J ends were trimmed by 7 bases and 2 bases, with 18 bases remaining between them. Germline CDR1 is MDHEN and CDR2 is SYDVKM.

This chain joins TRBV29-1 and TRBJ1-3, with D maybe TRBD1 (5 bases). CDR1 and CDR2 from the germline V gene are SQVTM and ANQGSEA. The CDR3 length is 13 residues. V was pared by 7 bases and J by 0 bases, with 10 bases between. The CDR3 reads CSARQTSGNTIYF. For the CDR3, the DNA is TGCAGCGCACGACAGACCTCTGGAAACACCATATATTTT.

This chain uses TRBV27 with TRBJ2-7; possible D gene TRBD1, 5 bases. CDR1 MNHEY and CDR2 SMNVEV come from the germline V gene (reference sequence). The V end was cut by 8 bases, the J end by 0 bases, with 11 bases between. CDR3 length: 13 residues. CDR3 nucleotides: TGTGCCAGCTCTTCGACAGTCTCCTACGAGCAGTACTTC. This translates into CASSSTVSYEQYF.

This sequence joins TRBV7-9 and TRBJ2-7; TRBD2 agrees at 11 bases. The CDR3 runs to 17 residues. The ends lost 1 base at V and 2 bases at J; junction bases unmatched: 7. CDR1 is SEHNR and CDR2 is FQNEAQ in the germline V gene (reference sequence). The CDR3 here is CASSLGLAGGMAYEQYF. The CDR3 DNA reads as TGTGCCAGCAGCTTAGGATTAGCGGGAGGGATGGCCTACGAGCAGTACTTC.

The chain couples TRBV6-5 to TRBJ2-1; D unresolved. V was cut by 6 bases and J by 0 bases, with 9 bases left in between. This CDR3 spans 14 amino acids. Germline lookup yields CDR1 MNHEY and CDR2 SVGAGI. CDR3 coding DNA: TGTGCCAGCAGCCGGGTAAACTCCTACAATGAGCAGTTCTTC. The encoded protein is CASSRVNSYNEQFF.

The chain has TRBV5-4 and TRBJ2-7; 11 nucleotides agree with TRBD2. This CDR3 is 19 amino acids long. After removal of 0 bases from V and 0 bases from J, the junction contained 11 bases not matched to a gene. Germline assignment: CDR1 SGHNT and CDR2 YYREEE (reference sequence). In nucleotides, the CDR3 is TGTGCCAGCAGCTTGGGAGGGACTAGCGGCTTACCAAGCTCCTACGAGCAGTACTTC. This gives the protein CASSLGGTSGLPSSYEQYF.

This chain uses TRBV7-3 with TRBJ2-1; D is unresolved. The V gene lost 0 bases and the J gene lost 0 bases, with 12 bases spanning the gap. This CDR3 has 17 amino acids. The germline CDR1 and CDR2 sequences are SGHTA and FQGTGA. CDR3: CASSLTPPVSSYNEQFF. Here the CDR3 DNA reads TGTGCCAGCAGCTTAACCCCGCCGGTGAGCTCCTACAATGAGCAGTTCTTC.

The chain uses TRBV9 and TRBJ2-7, with unresolved D. Germline loops: CDR1 SGDLS, CDR2 YYNGEE. CDR3 size: 17 residues. The V end was cut by 4 bases, the J end by 0 bases, with 20 bases between. The CDR3 reads CASSPRFQTEYSYEQYF. CDR3 nucleotide sequence: TGTGCCAGCAGCCCGAGGTTCCAGACCGAATACTCCTACGAGCAGTACTTC.

Concerning this clone itself: Other nucleotide sequences from this sample produce the same CDR3. The chain uses TRBV5-5 and TRBJ2-5; 12 bases map to TRBD2. Trimming cost V 0 bases and J 2 bases; bases outside gene matches: 2. The germline V gene encodes CDR1 SGHKS and CDR2 YYEKEE (reference sequence). There are 16 residues in the CDR3. CDR3 amino acids: CASSLGLAGAQETQYF. The DNA of the CDR3 is TGTGCCAGCAGCTTGGGACTAGCGGGAGCACAAGAGACCCAGTACTTC. The variable domain in full, with the rest retrieved from reference TRBV5-5 and TRBJ2-5, is DAGVTQSPTHLIKTRGQQVTLRCSPISGHKSVSWYQQVLGQGPQFIFQYYEKEERGRGNFPDRFSARQFPNYSSELNVNALLLGDSALYLCASSLGLAGAQETQYFGPGTRLLVL.

The rearrangement links TRBV29-1 to TRBJ1-1; 8 positions match TRBD1. Germline values: CDR1 SQVTM, CDR2 ANQGSEA. The CDR3 extends over 13 amino acids. Trimming removed 7 bases from V and 1 base from J; junction bases left unmatched: 5. The DNA of the CDR3 is TGCAGCGCTTGGACAGGGCCGAACACTGAAGCTTTCTTT. It translates to CSAWTGPNTEAFF.

About this clone: One junction end does not reproduce the germline sequence, and a read error may be involved. The V call is TRBV28, the J call TRBJ2-7; TRBD2 aligns across 12 bases. There are 12 residues in the CDR3. CDR1 and CDR2 (germline): MDHEN, SYDVKM. The CDR3 loop is CASSERLAGVPF. Here the CDR3 DNA reads TGTGCCAGCAGTGAACGACTAGCGGGAGTCCCCTTC.

This chain joins TRBV15 and TRBJ2-5; the D gene is possibly TRBD2 (6 bases). V lost 5 bases and J 6 bases, leaving 10 bases between the germline ends. The CDR3 is 12 residues long. In germline, CDR1 is LNHNV, CDR2 YYDKDF (reference sequence). In DNA, the CDR3 is TGTGCCACCAGCGGGAGGACCCAGACCCAGTACTTC. It specifies CATSGRTQTQYF.

The rearrangement joins TRBV19 to TRBJ2-1; D may be TRBD2 (6 bases). Germline V CDR1 and CDR2: LNHDA, SQIVND (reference sequence). This CDR3 contains 12 residues. V dropped 11 bases and J dropped 9 bases, with 17 bases sitting between them. Here the CDR3 DNA reads TGTGCCGCGAGGCCCTACGGGGGTGAGCAGTTCTTC. Protein: CAARPYGGEQFF.

The chain carries TRBV15 and TRBJ2-5; a possible D gene is TRBD1 (6 bases). Per the germline V gene, CDR1 is LNHNV and CDR2 is YYDKDF (reference sequence). The CDR3 runs to 14 residues. Trimming removed 9 bases from V and 1 base from J, with 15 bases in between. CDR3: CATSVTGIQETQYF. The CDR3 DNA follows: TGTGCCACGAGCGTTACAGGGATCCAAGAGACCCAGTACTTC.

The gene calls are TRBV11-2 and TRBJ2-7; possible D gene TRBD2, 6 bases. Trimming cost V 2 bases and J 2 bases, with 13 bases left between them. This CDR3 is 15 amino acids long. The germline gives CDR1 SGHAT, CDR2 FQNNGV. CDR3 DNA sequence: TGTGCCAGCAGCTTAAGGAGGGAGAGAACCTACGAGCAGTACTTC. Its translation: CASSLRRERTYEQYF.

The CDR3 is CASSLDFRGEQFF. The CDR3 coding sequence is TGTGCCAGCAGCTTAGATTTCAGGGGTGAGCAGTTCTTC. This chain connects TRBV11-3 to TRBJ2-1, with D perhaps matching TRBD1 (6 bases). The germline V gene has CDR1 SGHNT and CDR2 YENEEA. The CDR3 is made up of 13 amino acids. V gave up 0 bases and J gave up 9 bases, with 9 bases separating them.

V is TRBV6-5 and J is TRBJ2-3; 8 nucleotides align to TRBD1. This CDR3 contains 14 residues. Losses at the gene ends were 7 bases for V and 6 bases for J; bases not matched to a gene: 9. Germline values: CDR1 MNHEY, CDR2 SVGAGI. CDR3 loop: CASTPQGARDTQYF. The CDR3 DNA follows: TGTGCCAGCACCCCCCAGGGGGCACGGGATACGCAGTATTTT.

The V and J genes are TRBV2 and TRBJ1-4; TRBD1 is a possible D gene (6 bases). Germline CDR1 is SNHLY and CDR2 is FYNNEI. CDR3 length: 13 residues. Trimming shortened V by 8 bases and J by 8 bases, and 15 bases separated the two germline ends. The chain's CDR3 is CASGGGGGEKLFF. The CDR3 DNA is TGTGCCAGCGGCGGAGGGGGGGGCGAAAAACTGTTTTTT.

V gene TRBV29-1 combines with J gene TRBJ1-1; TRBD1 is a possible D gene (5 bases). The CDR3 loop spans 13 amino acids. Trimming pared 4 bases from V and 4 bases from J, leaving 13 bases between. Germline assignment: CDR1 SQVTM and CDR2 ANQGSEA. DNA for the CDR3: TGCAGCGTTGCCGCAGGGTGGGGCACTGAAGCTTTCTTT. This codes for CSVAAGWGTEAFF. Full variable domain (outside the CDR3, taken from reference TRBV29-1 and TRBJ1-1): SAVISQKPSRDICQRGTSLTIQCQVDSQVTMMFWYRQQPGQSLTLIATANQGSEATYESGFVIDKFPISRPNLTFSTLTVSNMSPEDSSIYLCSVAAGWGTEAFFGQGTRLTVV.

The rearrangement joins TRBV30 to TRBJ1-3, with D hard to call. Germline V gene sequence: CDR1 GTSNPN, CDR2 SVGIG (reference sequence). The CDR3 is made up of 12 amino acids. V was shortened by 7 bases and J by 0 bases, with 7 bases between the two germline ends. The CDR3 reads CAYRSSGNTIYF. CDR3 DNA sequence: TGTGCCTATCGGAGCTCTGGAAACACCATATATTTT.

This chain links TRBV29-1 with TRBJ1-2; weak D call: TRBD1 (6 bases). V lost 7 bases and J 4 bases, leaving 16 bases between the germline ends. CDR3 length: 13 amino acids. Germline lookup yields CDR1 SQVTM and CDR2 ANQGSEA. For the CDR3, the DNA is TGCAGCGCGGACAGAGCAGCCTCCTATGGCTACACCTTC. Residues: CSADRAASYGYTF. The entire variable domain, with the rest obtained from reference TRBV29-1 and TRBJ1-2, is as follows: SAVISQKPSRDICQRGTSLTIQCQVDSQVTMMFWYRQQPGQSLTLIATANQGSEATYESGFVIDKFPISRPNLTFSTLTVSNMSPEDSSIYLCSADRAASYGYTFGSGTRLTVV.